The sequence of this T cell receptor beta chain was determined in a study of spatial heterogeneity in lung cancer (dated by TCRdb to the late 2010s). A note on the overall study: Beta-chain transcripts were consistently detected in greater numbers than alpha-chain transcripts, which likely reflected higher beta-chain transcript abundance. In the raw uncorrected reads, each unique combination of TCR and UMI appeared more than ten times on average. In non-small cell lung cancer, the study made a quantitative comparison of TCR alpha and beta repertoires among multiple tumor regions, matched nontumor lung and blood. Nonsynonymous mutation counts, determined by whole-exome sequencing of tumor tissue, were related to features of the TCR repertoire. At surgery, hundreds of tumor regions, 61 to 65 matched nontumor lung samples and 50 to 60 PBMC samples were TCR-sequenced for both alpha and beta chains.

Receptors were amplified or captured by 5' RACE. The run used a NextSeq 500. In the TCR library protocol, a unique molecular identifier was attached to each TCR cDNA molecule so that PCR and sequencing errors could be corrected. The authors' analysis ran thus. TCR identification, UMI-based error correction and CDR3 extraction were performed with Decombinator tools. Expanded TCRs were defined as those above a frequency of 2 per 1,000, corresponding to the top 1% of the tumor frequency distribution. Each repertoire was subsampled 100 times to 5,000 TCRs, after which Renyi diversity was computed with the R vegan package. CDR3 similarity networks were constructed using string-kernel similarity of amino acid triplets, with links drawn between CDR3s whose pairwise similarity was above 0.82. The public reads were quality trimmed at Q25 with fastp and then assembled into clones with MiXCR by TCRdb, keeping productive beta chains. Records with the same CDR3 protein are collapsed into one entry carrying the most frequent genes and DNA. None of the V and J calls come from the authors' own analysis; TCRdb made them. Recorded for this sample are over 12,000 distinct CDR3 sequences; 10% of them occurred a single time. Of the sample, around 29% falls within the top ten clones.

V loses 6 bases of germline sequence and J loses 1 base, and the interval between the two ends is 10 bases. CDR1 MDHEN and CDR2 SYDVKM are derived from the germline V gene. The CDR3, cysteine through phenylalanine, is 13 amino acids long. The read is trimmed to its CDR3 DNA, 39 bases read in frame from base 1. General conclusions and limits of the study: Ubiquitous expanded tumor TCRs showed up in blood more often at tumor resection than at routine follow-up. Additional single-cell paired TCR alpha and beta sequencing was considered necessary to confirm, at a functional level, the hypothesis that regional TCRs recognize regional mutations.

Of note for this clonotype: The target of this receptor is not known. No much larger clone exists at a distance of one base, and base qualities are not known.

In light of the paper, this sample's time point label describes: sample taken at primary tumor resection. TCR sequencing used whole RNA extracted from tumor and nontumor lung tissue, or from cryopreserved PBMC samples, without cell sorting. Samples were obtained from about 75 patients with early-stage, untreated non-small cell lung cancer from the lung TRACERx cohort. A patient was chosen for TCR sequencing only when enough RNA was available from at least two tumor regions. The sequenced sample was PBMCs, obtained at surgery. Rearrangement joined TRBV28 to TRBJ2-7, with the D gene uncertain. The origin of this receptor is a male donor with early-stage non-small cell lung cancer. For the CDR3, the sequence is CASSLPVSYEQYF. The nucleotide sequence is TGTGCCAGCAGCCTCCCCGTTTCCTACGAGCAGTACTTC.